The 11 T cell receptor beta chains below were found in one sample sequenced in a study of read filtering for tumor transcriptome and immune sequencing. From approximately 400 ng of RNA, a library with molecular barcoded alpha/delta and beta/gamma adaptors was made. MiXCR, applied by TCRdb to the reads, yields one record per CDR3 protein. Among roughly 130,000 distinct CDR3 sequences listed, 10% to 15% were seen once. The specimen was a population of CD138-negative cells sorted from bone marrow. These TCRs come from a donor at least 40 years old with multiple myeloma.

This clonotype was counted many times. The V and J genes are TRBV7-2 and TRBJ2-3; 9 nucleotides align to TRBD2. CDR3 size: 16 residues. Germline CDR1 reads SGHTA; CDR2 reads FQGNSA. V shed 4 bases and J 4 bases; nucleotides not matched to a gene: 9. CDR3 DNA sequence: TGTGCCAGCAGCTCCTTAAGCGGGAGGATCGCAGATACGCAGTATTTT. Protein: CASSSLSGRIADTQYF.

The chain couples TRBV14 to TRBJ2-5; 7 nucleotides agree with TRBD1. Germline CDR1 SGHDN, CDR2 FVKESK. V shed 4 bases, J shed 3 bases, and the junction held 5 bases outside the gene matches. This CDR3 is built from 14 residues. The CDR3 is CASSLLGTEETQYF. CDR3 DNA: TGTGCCAGCAGCCTCTTGGGGACAGAAGAGACCCAGTACTTC.

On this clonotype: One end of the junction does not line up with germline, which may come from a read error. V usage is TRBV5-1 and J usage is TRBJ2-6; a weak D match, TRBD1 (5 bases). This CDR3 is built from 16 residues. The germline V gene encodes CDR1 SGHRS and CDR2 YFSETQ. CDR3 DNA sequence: TGCGCCAGCAGCTCGGACGGATTCTCTGGGGCCGACGTCCTGACTTTC. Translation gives CASSSDGFSGADVLTF. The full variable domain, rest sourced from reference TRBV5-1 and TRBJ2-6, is KAGVTQTPRYLIKTRGQQVTLSCSPISGHRSVSWYQQTPGQGLQFLFEYFSETQRNKGNFPGRFSGRQFSNSRSEMNVSTLELGDSALYLCASSSDGFSGADVLTFGAGSRLTVL.

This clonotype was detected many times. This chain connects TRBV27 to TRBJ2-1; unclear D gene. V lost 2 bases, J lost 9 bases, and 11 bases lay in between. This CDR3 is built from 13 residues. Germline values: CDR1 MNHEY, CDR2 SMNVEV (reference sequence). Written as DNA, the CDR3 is TGTGCCAGCAGTTTAGAAGGGAAGAGTGAGCAGTTCTTC. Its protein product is CASSLEGKSEQFF.

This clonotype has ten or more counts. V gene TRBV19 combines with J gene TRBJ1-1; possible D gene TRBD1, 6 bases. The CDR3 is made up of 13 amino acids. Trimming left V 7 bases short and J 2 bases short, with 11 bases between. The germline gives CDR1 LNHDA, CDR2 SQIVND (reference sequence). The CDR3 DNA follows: TGTGCCAGTACTAGGACAGACAACACTGAAGCTTTCTTT. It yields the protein CASTRTDNTEAFF.

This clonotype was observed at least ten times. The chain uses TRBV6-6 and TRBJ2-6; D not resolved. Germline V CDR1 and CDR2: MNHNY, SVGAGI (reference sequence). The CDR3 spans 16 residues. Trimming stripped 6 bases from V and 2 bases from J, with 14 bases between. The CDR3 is CASRAITGAGANVLTF. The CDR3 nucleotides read TGTGCCAGCAGAGCTATTACGGGTGCTGGGGCCAACGTCCTGACTTTC.

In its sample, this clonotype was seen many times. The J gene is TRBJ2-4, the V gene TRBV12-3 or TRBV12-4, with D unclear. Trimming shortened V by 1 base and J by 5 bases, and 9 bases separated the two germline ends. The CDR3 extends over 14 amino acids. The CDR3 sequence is CASSLGVLENIQYF. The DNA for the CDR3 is TGTGCCAGCAGTTTAGGGGTTCTAGAAAACATTCAGTACTTC.

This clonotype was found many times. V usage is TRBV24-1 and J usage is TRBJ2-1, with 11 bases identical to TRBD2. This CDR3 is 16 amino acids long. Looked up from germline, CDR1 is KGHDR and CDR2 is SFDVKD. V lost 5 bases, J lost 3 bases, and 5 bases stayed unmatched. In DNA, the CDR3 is TGTGCCACCAGTGGCCATAGCGGGAGGGGCTACAATGAGCAGTTCTTC. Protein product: CATSGHSGRGYNEQFF.

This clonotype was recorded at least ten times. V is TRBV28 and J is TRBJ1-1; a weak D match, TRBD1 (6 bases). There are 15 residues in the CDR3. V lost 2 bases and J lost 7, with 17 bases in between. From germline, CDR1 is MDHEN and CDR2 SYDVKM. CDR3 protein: CASSLGTAGAGEAFF. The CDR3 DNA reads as TGTGCCAGCAGTTTAGGAACCGCAGGGGCAGGTGAAGCTTTCTTT.

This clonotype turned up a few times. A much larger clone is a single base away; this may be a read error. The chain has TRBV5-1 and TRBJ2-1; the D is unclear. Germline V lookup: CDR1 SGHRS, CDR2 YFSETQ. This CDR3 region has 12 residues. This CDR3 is CASSVGVNGQFF. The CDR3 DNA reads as TGCGCCAGCAGCGTTGGGGTCAATGGGCAGTTCTTC.

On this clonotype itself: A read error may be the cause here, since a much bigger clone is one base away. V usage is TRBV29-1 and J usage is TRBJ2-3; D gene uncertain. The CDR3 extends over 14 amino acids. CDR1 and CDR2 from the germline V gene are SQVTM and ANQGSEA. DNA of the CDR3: TGCAGCGTTGAAGGACCGAGTAGCACAGATACGCCGTATTTT. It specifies CSVEGPSSTDTPYF.